This note documents a single TCR beta chain sequence. This sample is part of a study of T cells of healthy individuals. Germline CDR1 is MGHRA and CDR2 is YSYEKL. V shed 8 bases and J shed 0 bases, with 17 bases lying between them. The CDR3 sequence is 17 residues long. MiXCR, applied by TCRdb to the 5' RACE reads, yields one record per CDR3 protein. Of 95,000 to 100,000 distinct CDR3 sequences listed, roughly 15% are singletons. V is TRBV4-1 and J is TRBJ2-6; D is possibly TRBD1 or TRBD2 (6 bases each). The TCR was taken from a human donor in good health. CDR3 sequence: CASLGGGSTSGANVLTF. The CDR3 DNA reads TGCGCCAGCCTCGGAGGGGGAAGCACCTCTGGGGCCAACGTCCTGACTTTC.